This TCR beta chain was identified in a study of blood T cell repertoires in COVID-19. Across the whole study: The origin of the acute and convalescent COVID-19 samples was the United States, Italy and Spain. PBMCs, B-cell-depleted T cells, or T cells were the source of the cDNA or gDNA that made up the material.

Trimming shortened V by 7 bases and J by 8 bases, and 12 bases separated the two germline ends. This CDR3 comprises 12 residues. Germline lookup yields CDR1 MNHEY and CDR2 SVGAGI. Authors' analysis steps: Counts of nucleated cells, estimated from reference gene primer amplification, were obtained. This table comes from immunoSEQ multiplex PCR, and its TCRdb copy is limited to in-frame clones, with some not included. The DNA was the basis for D and trimming; V, J and clone size are from that table. The sample lists about 52,000 clones, just over 85% occurring once. Material: peripheral blood. The receptor comes from a man between 65 and 85 years old with acute or convalescent COVID-19. The chain has TRBV6-5 and TRBJ2-1; D gene unclear. The DNA of the CDR3 is TGTGCCAGCACTGCCTATGGGCATGAGCAGTTCTTC. Encoded protein: CASTAYGHEQFF.